This T cell receptor (beta chain) comes out of a study of cytomegalovirus exposure and HLA in healthy donors. Findings and limits, study-wide: The study designated 150 to 200 TCR beta chains cytomegalovirus-associated.

The germline V gene has CDR1 SGHKS and CDR2 YYEKEE (reference sequence). The V end lost 3 bases, the J end lost 3 bases, and 12 bases lay between the germline ends. This CDR3 has 14 amino acids. Points on this clone: Antigen: not known.

Here immunoSEQ multiplex PCR was the method, and the copy in TCRdb shows in-frame clones only, minus some. This repertoire shows 65,000 to 95,000 clones, approximately 94% found once; its top ten account for approximately 4%. V is TRBV5-5 and J is TRBJ1-1; possible D gene TRBD1, 5 bases. The sequenced sample consisted of PBMCs. The sequence derives from a woman aged 25-40 years in good health and CMV-seronegative. In DNA, the CDR3 is TGTGCCAGCAGCTCCAGGGAATTGGACACTGAAGCTTTCTTT. This gives the protein CASSSRELDTEAFF. The complete variable domain, with remaining parts taken from reference TRBV5-5 and TRBJ1-1, reads DAGVTQSPTHLIKTRGQQVTLRCSPISGHKSVSWYQQVLGQGPQFIFQYYEKEERGRGNFPDRFSARQFPNYSSELNVNALLLGDSALYLCASSSRELDTEAFFGQGTRLTVV.